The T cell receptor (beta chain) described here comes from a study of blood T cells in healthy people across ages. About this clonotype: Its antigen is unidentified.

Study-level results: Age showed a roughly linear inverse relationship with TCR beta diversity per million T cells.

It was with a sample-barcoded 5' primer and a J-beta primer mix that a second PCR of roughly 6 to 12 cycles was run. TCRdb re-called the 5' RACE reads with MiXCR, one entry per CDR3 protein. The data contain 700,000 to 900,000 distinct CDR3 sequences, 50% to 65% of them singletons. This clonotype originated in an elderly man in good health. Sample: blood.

CDR3 DNA sequence: TGTGCCAGCAGCCCGAAGCTGGGGCCAGCTGGGGCCAACGTCCTGACTTTC. This translates into CASSPKLGPAGANVLTF. The V and J genes are TRBV3-1 and TRBJ2-6; D is perhaps TRBD1 (5 bases). Trimming removed 4 bases from V and 2 bases from J, with 15 bases in between. The germline gives CDR1 LGHDT, CDR2 YNNKEL (reference sequence). The CDR3 has 17 residues.